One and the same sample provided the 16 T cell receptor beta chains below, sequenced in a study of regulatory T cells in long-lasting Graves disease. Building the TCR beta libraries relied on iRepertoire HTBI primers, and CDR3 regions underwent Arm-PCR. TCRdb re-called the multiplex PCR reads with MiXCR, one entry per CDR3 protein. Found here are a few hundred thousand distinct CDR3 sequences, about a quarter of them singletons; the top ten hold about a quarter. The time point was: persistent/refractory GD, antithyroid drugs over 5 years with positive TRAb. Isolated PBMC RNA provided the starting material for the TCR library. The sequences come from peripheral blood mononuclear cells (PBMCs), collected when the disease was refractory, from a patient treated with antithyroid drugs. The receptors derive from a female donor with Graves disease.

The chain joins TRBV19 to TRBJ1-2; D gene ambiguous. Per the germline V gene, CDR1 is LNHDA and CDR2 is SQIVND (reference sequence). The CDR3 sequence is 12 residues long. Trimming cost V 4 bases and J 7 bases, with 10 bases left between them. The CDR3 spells CASSTAASGYTF. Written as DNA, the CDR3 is TGTGCCAGTAGTACCGCGGCCTCTGGCTACACCTTC.

The CDR3 here is CASSLDGAGNIQYF. For the CDR3, the DNA is TGTGCCAGCAGCTTGGATGGAGCGGGAAACATTCAGTACTTC. The chain recombines TRBV5-8 with TRBJ2-4; a weak D match, TRBD2 (6 bases). Germline V gene data show CDR1 as SGHTS and CDR2 as YDEGEE. The CDR3 is 14 amino acids. V dropped 0 bases and J dropped 6 bases, with 10 bases sitting between them.

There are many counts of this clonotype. CDR3 bases: TGTGCCAGCAGCCCAGGGTTTAGCGGAGGCCAAGAGACCCAGTACTTC. It is translated as CASSPGFSGGQETQYF. The rearrangement uses TRBV7-2 and TRBJ2-5; perhaps TRBD2 as D (6 bases). This CDR3 region has 16 residues. V lost 5 bases and J lost 1, with 17 bases in between. Germline CDR1 and CDR2: SGHTA and FQGNSA.

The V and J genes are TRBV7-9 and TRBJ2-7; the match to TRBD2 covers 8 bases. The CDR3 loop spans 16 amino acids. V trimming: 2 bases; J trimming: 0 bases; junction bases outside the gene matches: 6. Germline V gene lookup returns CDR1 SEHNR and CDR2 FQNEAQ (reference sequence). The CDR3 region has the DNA TGTGCCAGCAGCTTATGGGGGACTAGTGCCTCCTACGAGCAGTACTTC. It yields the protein CASSLWGTSASYEQYF.

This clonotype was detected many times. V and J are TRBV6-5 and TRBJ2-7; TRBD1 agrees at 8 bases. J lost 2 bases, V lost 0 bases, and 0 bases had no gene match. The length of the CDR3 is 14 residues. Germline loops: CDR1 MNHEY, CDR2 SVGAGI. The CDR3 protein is CASSYSTGAYEQYF. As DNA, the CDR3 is TGTGCCAGCAGTTACTCGACAGGGGCCTACGAGCAGTACTTC.

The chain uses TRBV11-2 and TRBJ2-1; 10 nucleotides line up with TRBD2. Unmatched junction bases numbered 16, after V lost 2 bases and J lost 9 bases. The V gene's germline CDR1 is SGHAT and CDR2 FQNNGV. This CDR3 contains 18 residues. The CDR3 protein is CASSLPEAASGSVREQFF. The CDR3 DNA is TGTGCCAGCAGCTTACCTGAGGCGGCTAGCGGGAGTGTACGTGAGCAGTTCTTC. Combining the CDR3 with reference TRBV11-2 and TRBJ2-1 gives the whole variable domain EAGVAQSPRYKIIEKRQSVAFWCNPISGHATLYWYQQILGQGPKLLIQFQNNGVVDDSQLPKDRFSAERLKGVDSTLKIQPAKLEDSAVYLCASSLPEAASGSVREQFFGPGTRLTVL.

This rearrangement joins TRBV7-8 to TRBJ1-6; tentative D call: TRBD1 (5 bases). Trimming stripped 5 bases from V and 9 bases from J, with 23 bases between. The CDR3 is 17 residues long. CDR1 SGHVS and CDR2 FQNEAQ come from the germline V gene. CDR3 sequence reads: CASSPPTAGFLSSPLHF. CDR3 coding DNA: TGTGCCAGCAGCCCACCGACGGCAGGGTTTCTCTCTTCACCCCTCCACTTT.

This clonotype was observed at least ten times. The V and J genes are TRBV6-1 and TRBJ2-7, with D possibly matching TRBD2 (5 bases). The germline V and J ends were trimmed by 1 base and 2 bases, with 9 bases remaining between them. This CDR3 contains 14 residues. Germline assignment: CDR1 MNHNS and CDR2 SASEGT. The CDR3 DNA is TGTGCCAGCAGTGAAGGGAGGAAAACCTACGAGCAGTACTTC. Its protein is CASSEGRKTYEQYF.

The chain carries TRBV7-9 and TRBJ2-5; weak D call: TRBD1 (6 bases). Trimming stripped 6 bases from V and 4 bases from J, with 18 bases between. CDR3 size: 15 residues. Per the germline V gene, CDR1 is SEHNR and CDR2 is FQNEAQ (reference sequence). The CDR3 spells CASRMGAFSLETQYF. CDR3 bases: TGTGCCAGCAGAATGGGGGCATTTTCTCTAGAGACCCAGTACTTC. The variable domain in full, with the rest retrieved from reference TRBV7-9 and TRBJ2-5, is DTGVSQNPRHKITKRGQNVTFRCDPISEHNRLYWYRQTLGQGPEFLTYFQNEAQLEKSRLLSDRFSAERPKGSFSTLEIQRTEQGDSAMYLCASRMGAFSLETQYFGPGTRLLVL.

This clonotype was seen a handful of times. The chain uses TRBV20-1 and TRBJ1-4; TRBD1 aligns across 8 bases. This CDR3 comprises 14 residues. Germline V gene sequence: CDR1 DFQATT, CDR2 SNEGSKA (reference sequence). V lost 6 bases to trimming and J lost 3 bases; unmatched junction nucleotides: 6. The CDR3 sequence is CSAAGTGPNEKLFF. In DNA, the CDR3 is TGCAGTGCAGCCGGGACAGGACCTAATGAAAAACTGTTTTTT.

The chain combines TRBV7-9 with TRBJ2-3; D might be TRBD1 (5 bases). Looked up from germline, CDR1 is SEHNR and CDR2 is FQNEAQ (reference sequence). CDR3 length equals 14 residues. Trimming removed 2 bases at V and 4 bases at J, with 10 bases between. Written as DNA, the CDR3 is TGTGCCAGCAGCTTAAGACAGAACTCAGATACGCAGTATTTT. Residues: CASSLRQNSDTQYF.

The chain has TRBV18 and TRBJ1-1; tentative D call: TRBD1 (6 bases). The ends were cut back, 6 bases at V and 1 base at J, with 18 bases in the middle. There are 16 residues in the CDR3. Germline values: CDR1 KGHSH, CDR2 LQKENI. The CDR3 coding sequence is TGTGCCAGCTCCCCCCGGGACAAAACTAAGAACACTGAAGCTTTCTTT. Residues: CASSPRDKTKNTEAFF. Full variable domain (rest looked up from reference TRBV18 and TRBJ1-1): NAGVMQNPRHLVRRRGQEARLRCSPMKGHSHVYWYRQLPEEGLKFMVYLQKENIIDESGMPKERFSAEFPKEGPSILRIQQVVRGDSAAYFCASSPRDKTKNTEAFFGQGTRLTVV.

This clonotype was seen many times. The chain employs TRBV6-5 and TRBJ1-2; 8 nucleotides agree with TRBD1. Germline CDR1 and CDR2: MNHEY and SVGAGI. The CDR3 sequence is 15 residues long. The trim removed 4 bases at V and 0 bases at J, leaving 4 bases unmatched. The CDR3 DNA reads TGTGCCAGCAGTTTCCGGGACAGGCCTAACTATGGCTACACCTTC. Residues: CASSFRDRPNYGYTF.

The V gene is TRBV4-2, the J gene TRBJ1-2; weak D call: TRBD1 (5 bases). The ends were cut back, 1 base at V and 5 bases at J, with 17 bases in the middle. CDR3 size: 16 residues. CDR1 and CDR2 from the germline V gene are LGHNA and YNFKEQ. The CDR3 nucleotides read TGTGCCAGCAGCCAAGGGTCGACAGCGGAAGATTATGGCTACACCTTC. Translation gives CASSQGSTAEDYGYTF.

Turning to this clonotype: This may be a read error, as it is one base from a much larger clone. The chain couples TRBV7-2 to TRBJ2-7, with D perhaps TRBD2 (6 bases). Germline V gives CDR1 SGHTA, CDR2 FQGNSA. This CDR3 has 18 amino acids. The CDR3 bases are TGTGCCAGCGGCTTAGCGGCGTCGGGGCCGCGGAGCTCCTACGAGCAGTACTTC. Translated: CASGLAASGPRSSYEQYF.

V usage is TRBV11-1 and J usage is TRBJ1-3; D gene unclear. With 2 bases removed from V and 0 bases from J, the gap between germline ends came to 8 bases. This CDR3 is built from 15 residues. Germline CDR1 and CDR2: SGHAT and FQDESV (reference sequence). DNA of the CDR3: TGTGCCAGCAGCTTATCGGAGTCCTCTGGAAACACCATATATTTT. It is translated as CASSLSESSGNTIYF.